Following are 2 T cell receptor beta chains from one sample sequenced in a study of type 1 and type 2 diabetes patients. Amplification started from genomic DNA. Multiplex PCR with 30 forward and 13 reverse primers amplified the TCR beta CDR3. Using its own MiXCR run on the multiplex PCR reads, TCRdb lists one record per CDR3 protein. The sample records about 270,000 distinct CDR3 sequences, roughly 44% being singletons. Sequencing was carried out using peripheral blood mononuclear cells (PBMCs). The source of these receptors is a man aged 18-30 years with type 2 diabetes.

The rearrangement links TRBV7-3 to TRBJ2-3; D may match TRBD1 or TRBD2 (6 bases each). V was cut by 4 bases and J by 2 bases, with 13 bases left in between. The CDR3 is 15 residues long. The germline V gene encodes CDR1 SGHTA and CDR2 FQGTGA. In nucleotides, the CDR3 is TGTGCCAGCAGCTCTGGAGGGGGGATCACAGATACGCAGTATTTT. Translated: CASSSGGGITDTQYF.

This chain joins TRBV19 and TRBJ1-2; D might be TRBD1 (5 bases). The CDR3 sequence is 12 residues long. The germline V gene has CDR1 LNHDA and CDR2 SQIVND (reference sequence). The V end lost 9 bases, the J end lost 2 bases, and 10 bases lay between the germline ends. CDR3 DNA sequence: TGTGCCAGCAGGGCGCTAAACTATGGCTACACCTTC. It specifies CASRALNYGYTF.